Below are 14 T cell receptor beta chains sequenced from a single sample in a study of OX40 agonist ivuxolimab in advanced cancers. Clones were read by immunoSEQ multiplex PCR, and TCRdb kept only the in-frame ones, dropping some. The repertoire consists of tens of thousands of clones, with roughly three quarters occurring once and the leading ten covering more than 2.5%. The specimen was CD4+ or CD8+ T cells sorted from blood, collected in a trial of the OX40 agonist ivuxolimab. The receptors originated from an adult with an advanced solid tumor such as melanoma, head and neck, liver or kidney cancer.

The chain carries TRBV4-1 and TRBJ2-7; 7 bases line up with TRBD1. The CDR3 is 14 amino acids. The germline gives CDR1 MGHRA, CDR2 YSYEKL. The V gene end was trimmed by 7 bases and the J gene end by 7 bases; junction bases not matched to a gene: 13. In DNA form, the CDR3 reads TGCGCCAGCATAACAAAGGGGGCGCAGAGGGAGCAGTACTTC. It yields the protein CASITKGAQREQYF.

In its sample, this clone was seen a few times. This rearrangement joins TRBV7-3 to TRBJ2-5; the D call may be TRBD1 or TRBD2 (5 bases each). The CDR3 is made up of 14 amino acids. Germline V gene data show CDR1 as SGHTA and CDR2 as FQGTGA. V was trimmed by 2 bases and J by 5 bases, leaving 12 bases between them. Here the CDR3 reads CASSLGTTGETQYF. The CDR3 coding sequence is TGTGCCAGCAGCTTAGGGACCACTGGCGAGACCCAGTACTTC. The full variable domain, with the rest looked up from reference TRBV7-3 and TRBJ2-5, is GAGVSQTPSNKVTEKGKYVELRCDPISGHTALYWYRQSLGQGPEFLIYFQGTGAADDSGLPNDRFFAVRPEGSVSTLKIQRTERGDSAVYLCASSLGTTGETQYFGPGTRLLVL.

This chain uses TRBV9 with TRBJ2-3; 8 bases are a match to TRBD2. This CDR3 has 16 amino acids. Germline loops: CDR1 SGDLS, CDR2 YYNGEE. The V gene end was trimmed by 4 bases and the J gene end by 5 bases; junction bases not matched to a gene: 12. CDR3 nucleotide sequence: TGTGCCAGCAGCACGACTAGCGCGAGGGGTGGAGATACGCAGTATTTT. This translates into CASSTTSARGGDTQYF.

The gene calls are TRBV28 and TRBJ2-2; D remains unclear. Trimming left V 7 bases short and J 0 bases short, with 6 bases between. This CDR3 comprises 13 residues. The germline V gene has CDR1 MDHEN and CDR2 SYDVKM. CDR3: CASKHTNTGELFF. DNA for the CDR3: TGTGCCAGCAAGCATACGAACACCGGGGAGCTGTTTTTT.

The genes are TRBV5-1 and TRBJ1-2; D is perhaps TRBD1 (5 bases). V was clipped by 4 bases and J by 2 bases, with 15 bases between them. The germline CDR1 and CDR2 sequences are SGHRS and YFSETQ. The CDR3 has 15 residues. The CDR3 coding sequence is TGCGCCAGCAGCGAAGAAGGCGGACAAAACTATGGCTACACCTTC. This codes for CASSEEGGQNYGYTF.

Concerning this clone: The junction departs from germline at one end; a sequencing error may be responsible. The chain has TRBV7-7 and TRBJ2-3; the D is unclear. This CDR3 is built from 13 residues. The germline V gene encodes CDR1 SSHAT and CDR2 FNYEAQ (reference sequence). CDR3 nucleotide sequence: TGTGCTAGCAGCTTAAACAGCCTAAATACGCAGTATTTT. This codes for CASSLNSLNTQYF.

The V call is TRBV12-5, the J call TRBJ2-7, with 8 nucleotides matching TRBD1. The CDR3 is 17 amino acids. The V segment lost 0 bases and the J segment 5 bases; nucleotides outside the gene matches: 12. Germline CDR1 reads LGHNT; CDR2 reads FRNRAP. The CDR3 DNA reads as TGTGCTAGTGGTTTGGTACTGCATAGACAGGGGAGCCACGAGCAGTACTTC. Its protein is CASGLVLHRQGSHEQYF.

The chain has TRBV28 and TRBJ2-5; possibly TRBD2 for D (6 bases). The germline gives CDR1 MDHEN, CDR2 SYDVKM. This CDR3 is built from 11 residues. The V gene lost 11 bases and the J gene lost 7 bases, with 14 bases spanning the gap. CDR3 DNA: TGTGCCTCCGATGGCGGGACGACCCAGTACTTC. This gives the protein CASDGGTTQYF. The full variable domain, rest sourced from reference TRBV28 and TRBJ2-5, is DVKVTQSSRYLVKRTGEKVFLECVQDMDHENMFWYRQDPGLGLRLIYFSYDVKMKEKGDIPEGYSVSREKKERFSLILESASTNQTSMYLCASDGGTTQYFGPGTRLLVL.

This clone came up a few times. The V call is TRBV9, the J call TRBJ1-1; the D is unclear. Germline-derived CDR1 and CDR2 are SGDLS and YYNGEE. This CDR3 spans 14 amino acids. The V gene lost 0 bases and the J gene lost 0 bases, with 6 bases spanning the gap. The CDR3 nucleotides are TGTGCCAGCAGCGTAGCCGGTTTGAACACTGAAGCTTTCTTT. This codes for CASSVAGLNTEAFF.

In DNA, the CDR3 is TGCGCCAGCAGCTTCCGGACAGGGGGCTGGAGCACTGAAGCTTTCTTT. This sequence encodes CASSFRTGGWSTEAFF. V gene TRBV5-1 combines with J gene TRBJ1-1; TRBD1 matches at 11 bases. V lost 2 bases, J lost 4 bases, and 7 bases stayed unmatched. Looked up from germline, CDR1 is SGHRS and CDR2 is YFSETQ. The length of the CDR3 is 16 residues.

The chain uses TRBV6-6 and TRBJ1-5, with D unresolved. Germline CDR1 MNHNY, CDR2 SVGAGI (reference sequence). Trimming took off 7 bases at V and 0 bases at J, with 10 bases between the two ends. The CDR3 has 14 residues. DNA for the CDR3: TGTGCCAGCACGCTGCGGGATAGCAATCAGCCCCAGCATTTT. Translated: CASTLRDSNQPQHF.

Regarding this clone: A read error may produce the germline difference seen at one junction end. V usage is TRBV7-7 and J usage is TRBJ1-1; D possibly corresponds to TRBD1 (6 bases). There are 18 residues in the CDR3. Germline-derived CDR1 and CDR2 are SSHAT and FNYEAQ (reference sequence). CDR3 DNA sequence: TGTGCTAGCAGGGGTTCGGGGTTTTCGGAGGGGAAGAACACTGAAGCTTTCTTT. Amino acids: CASRGSGFSEGKNTEAFF.

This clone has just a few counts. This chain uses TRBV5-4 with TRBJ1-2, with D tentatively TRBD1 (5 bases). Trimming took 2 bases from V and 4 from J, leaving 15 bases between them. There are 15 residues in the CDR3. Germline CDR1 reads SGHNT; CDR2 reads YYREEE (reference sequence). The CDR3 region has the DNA TGTGCCAGCAGCTTTACGTTGGGGGAAGGCTATGGCTACACCTTC. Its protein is CASSFTLGEGYGYTF.

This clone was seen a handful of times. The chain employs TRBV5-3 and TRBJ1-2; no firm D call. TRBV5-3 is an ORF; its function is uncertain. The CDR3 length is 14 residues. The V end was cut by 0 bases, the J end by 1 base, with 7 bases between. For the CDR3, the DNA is TGTGCCAGAAGCTTGGGGATCGGTAACTATGGCTACACCTTC. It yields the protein CARSLGIGNYGYTF.